This TCR beta chain comes out of a study of blood T cell repertoires in COVID-19. With V trimmed by 1 base and J by 2 bases, 6 bases remained unmatched. The CDR3 loop spans 18 amino acids. Looked up from germline, CDR1 is MGHRA and CDR2 is YSYEKL. Assay used: immunoSEQ multiplex PCR; TCRdb lists only in-frame clones, some missing. Of over 130,000 clones listed, around nine tenths are singletons. The rearrangement uses TRBV4-1 and TRBJ2-5, with TRBD2 matching 14 bases. This clonotype originated in a human donor in a cohort sampled during active COVID-19. The sample comprised peripheral blood. The CDR3 nucleotides read TGCGCCAGCAGCCAAGGACTAGCGGGAGGGGGGGGTCAAGAGACCCAGTACTTC. It yields the protein CASSQGLAGGGGQETQYF.